Shown below are 23 T cell receptor beta chains from a single sample sequenced in a study of OX40 agonist ivuxolimab in advanced cancers. Library generation was performed with the immunoSEQ multiplex PCR assay. The immuneACCESS repertoire file appears here via TCRdb, limited to in-frame rearrangements. These files lack a portion of the clones; in checked studies, under half of the deficit traces to unresolved V genes, and the cause of the others is not known. This sample is represented by more than 60,000 clones; around 82% of them were singletons. About 4.5% of the sample is taken by the ten largest. The specimen comprised CD4+ or CD8+ T cells sorted from blood, sampled in a trial of the OX40 agonist ivuxolimab. The receptor source for this set is an adult with an advanced solid tumor such as melanoma, head and neck, liver or kidney cancer.

The V and J genes are TRBV5-1 and TRBJ2-1, with D tentatively TRBD2 (6 bases). The V end lost 0 bases, the J end lost 9 bases, and 19 bases lay between the germline ends. Looked up from germline, CDR1 is SGHRS and CDR2 is YFSETQ. This CDR3 spans 16 amino acids. The CDR3, as DNA: TGCGCCAGCAGCTTGGCCCCGGGACTGACACCCGGTGAGCAGTTCTTC. Translation: CASSLAPGLTPGEQFF.

This clone has only a few counts. The chain couples TRBV27 to TRBJ2-2; TRBD2 might be the D (5 bases). Germline CDR1 reads MNHEY; CDR2 reads SMNVEV (reference sequence). V was cut by 2 bases and J by 8 bases, with 12 bases left in between. This CDR3 has 14 amino acids. This CDR3 reads CASSLVEGTGELFF. CDR3 bases: TGTGCCAGCAGTTTAGTTGAGGGAACGGGGGAGCTGTTTTTT.

The chain links TRBV7-9 to TRBJ2-5; D is ambiguous. V was cut by 4 bases and J by 4 bases, with 4 bases left in between. This CDR3 region has 11 residues. Per germline, CDR1 SEHNR and CDR2 FQNEAQ (reference sequence). This CDR3 is CASSSVETQYF. The CDR3 bases are TGTGCCAGCAGCTCGGTAGAGACCCAGTACTTC.

The chain is built from TRBV29-1 and TRBJ1-2; 7 nucleotides match TRBD1. The CDR3 spans 12 residues. Per the germline V gene, CDR1 is SQVTM and CDR2 is ANQGSEA. The V segment lost 7 bases and the J segment 5 bases; nucleotides outside the gene matches: 7. The CDR3 nucleotides read TGCAGCGCCGGGACAGATCGATATGGCTACACCTTC. Translation: CSAGTDRYGYTF.

The V gene is TRBV2, the J gene TRBJ2-7; D gene uncertain. The CDR3 is 15 amino acids. Germline CDR1 is SNHLY and CDR2 is FYNNEI. Trimming cost V 1 base and J 3 bases, with 13 bases left between them. The CDR3 spells CASSEETASYYEQYF. The CDR3 coding sequence is TGTGCCAGCAGTGAAGAAACAGCTTCCTACTACGAGCAGTACTTC.

In DNA form, the CDR3 reads TGTGCCAGCAGCTTAGAGGGGGGCAGGGTATCGGAAAAACTGTTTTTT. Its translation: CASSLEGGRVSEKLFF. This chain connects TRBV7-9 to TRBJ1-4; weak D call: TRBD1 (6 bases). Germline-derived CDR1 and CDR2 are SEHNR and FQNEAQ (reference sequence). V was pared by 1 base and J by 8 bases, with 17 bases between. The CDR3 runs to 16 residues.

This clone appeared a single time. The rearrangement uses TRBV19 and TRBJ2-3, with 8 bases aligning to TRBD1. CDR1 is LNHDA and CDR2 is SQIVND in the germline V gene (reference sequence). The CDR3 extends over 15 amino acids. V gave up 5 bases and J gave up 7 bases; unmatched junction bases: 11. This CDR3 reads CASSPQGATRNTQYF. The CDR3 coding sequence is TGTGCCAGTAGTCCCCAGGGGGCGACGAGGAATACGCAGTATTTT.

V is TRBV10-3 and J is TRBJ1-1, with D possibly being TRBD1 (5 bases). The CDR3 length is 13 residues. The V end lost 4 bases, the J end lost 0 bases, and 6 bases lay between the germline ends. Germline CDR1 ENHRY, CDR2 SYGVKD. The chain's CDR3 is CAISATVNTEAFF. DNA of the CDR3: TGTGCCATCAGTGCGACAGTGAACACTGAAGCTTTCTTT.

The rearrangement joins TRBV19 to TRBJ2-1, with D possibly TRBD1 on 5 matching bases. CDR3 length: 14 amino acids. Germline V gene sequence: CDR1 LNHDA, CDR2 SQIVND (reference sequence). V shed 6 bases and J shed 7 bases, with 16 bases lying between them. DNA of the CDR3: TGTGCCAGTAGCACGATTCAGGGTGTGAATGAGCAGTTCTTC. Its translation: CASSTIQGVNEQFF.

The chain combines TRBV6-6 with TRBJ2-1; D unclear. The CDR3 is 16 amino acids. CDR1 is MNHNY and CDR2 is SVGAGI in the germline V gene (reference sequence). Trimming took off 6 bases at V and 1 base at J, with 16 bases between the two ends. The CDR3 spells CASRNRQVESYNEQFF. The CDR3 DNA is TGTGCCAGCAGAAACCGGCAGGTCGAATCCTACAATGAGCAGTTCTTC.

This sequence joins TRBV9 and TRBJ1-2; perhaps TRBD1 as D (5 bases). The CDR3 consists of 17 residues. Germline V gives CDR1 SGDLS, CDR2 YYNGEE. V lost 1 base and J lost 4, with 20 bases in between. Here the CDR3 reads CASSVRLSTPGGYGYTF. CDR3 sequence (DNA): TGTGCCAGCAGCGTAAGGCTTAGCACTCCGGGGGGCTATGGCTACACCTTC.

V usage is TRBV6-6 and J usage is TRBJ2-3, with 7 bases that match TRBD1. Losses at the gene ends were 9 bases for V and 3 bases for J; bases not matched to a gene: 15. CDR1 and CDR2 from the germline V gene are MNHNY and SVGAGI (reference sequence). The CDR3 has 16 amino acids. CDR3 sequence: CASSTEGGLGTDTQYF. CDR3 sequence (DNA): TGTGCCAGTTCCACGGAAGGGGGCTTAGGGACAGATACGCAGTATTTT.

The V call is TRBV7-9, the J call TRBJ1-1, with no clear D. Trimming took 2 bases from V and 1 from J, leaving 8 bases between them. Germline-derived CDR1 and CDR2 are SEHNR and FQNEAQ (reference sequence). The CDR3 totals 14 residues. CDR3 protein: CASSLIMPNTEAFF. The CDR3 DNA reads as TGTGCCAGCAGCTTAATAATGCCGAACACTGAAGCTTTCTTT.

The rearrangement joins TRBV28 to TRBJ2-1; tentatively, D is TRBD2 (7 bases). The germline gives CDR1 MDHEN, CDR2 SYDVKM. The V gene lost 7 bases and the J gene lost 7 bases, with 20 bases spanning the gap. The CDR3 runs 15 residues. The CDR3 region has the DNA TGTGCCAGCACCCCCAGGGGTTTAGCGGGTAATGAGCAGTTCTTC. Amino acid sequence: CASTPRGLAGNEQFF.

The chain is built from TRBV5-1 and TRBJ1-2, with D possibly being TRBD1 (5 bases). With 4 bases removed from V and 0 bases from J, the gap between germline ends came to 10 bases. CDR3 length: 14 amino acids. The germline gives CDR1 SGHRS, CDR2 YFSETQ. The CDR3 region is CASSVRVANYGYTF. CDR3 bases: TGCGCCAGCAGCGTCAGGGTAGCTAACTATGGCTACACCTTC.

The gene calls are TRBV6-5 and TRBJ2-2; maybe TRBD2 (6 bases). The CDR3 runs 16 residues. The germline gives CDR1 MNHEY, CDR2 SVGAGI. Trimming took 0 bases from V and 6 from J, leaving 14 bases between them. This CDR3 reads CASSYSVTRDPGELFF. The CDR3 bases are TGTGCCAGCAGTTACTCAGTGACTAGGGATCCCGGGGAGCTGTTTTTT.

The chain joins TRBV6-6 to TRBJ2-3; D is unclear. CDR3 length: 16 residues. Germline-derived CDR1 and CDR2 are MNHNY and SVGAGI (reference sequence). The germline V and J ends were trimmed by 10 bases and 0 bases, with 20 bases remaining between them. The CDR3 here is CATKSPPTDSTDTQYF. DNA for the CDR3: TGTGCCACCAAAAGCCCTCCTACTGATAGCACAGATACGCAGTATTTT.

This chain connects TRBV6-5 to TRBJ1-4, with D possibly matching TRBD1 (6 bases). Germline V gives CDR1 MNHEY, CDR2 SVGAGI. Trimming stripped 2 bases from V and 5 bases from J, with 12 bases between. This CDR3 is 15 amino acids long. CDR3 region: CASSYQDSRNEKLFF. As DNA, the CDR3 is TGTGCCAGCAGTTACCAGGACAGCCGGAATGAAAAACTGTTTTTT.

This clone appeared a few times. V gene TRBV9 combines with J gene TRBJ2-2; TRBD2 matches at 9 bases. In germline, CDR1 is SGDLS, CDR2 YYNGEE. The CDR3 is made up of 16 amino acids. V gave up 3 bases and J gave up 6 bases; unmatched junction bases: 9. The CDR3 coding sequence is TGTGCCAGCAGCGGTGCGGGGGGGCTATTTTCCGGGGAGCTGTTTTTT. It encodes CASSGAGGLFSGELFF.

The V and J genes are TRBV19 and TRBJ1-2; D may be TRBD1 (6 bases). Germline values: CDR1 LNHDA, CDR2 SQIVND (reference sequence). The CDR3 has 12 amino acids. The V end was cut by 7 bases, the J end by 9 bases, with 15 bases between. DNA of the CDR3: TGTGCCAGTACTCAAAACAGGGAAAGCTACACCTTC. It translates to CASTQNRESYTF. Together with reference TRBV19 and TRBJ1-2, the CDR3 gives the full variable domain: DGGITQSPKYLFRKEGQNVTLSCEQNLNHDAMYWYRQDPGQGLRLIYYSQIVNDFQKGDIAEGYSVSREKKESFPLTVTSAQKNPTAFYLCASTQNRESYTFGSGTRLTVV.

The genes are TRBV5-1 and TRBJ2-7, with D possibly matching TRBD1 (6 bases). Trimming pared 2 bases from V and 8 bases from J, leaving 17 bases between. Germline CDR1 is SGHRS and CDR2 is YFSETQ. This CDR3 region has 14 residues. The chain's CDR3 is CASSLLDSMSQQYF. CDR3 bases: TGCGCCAGCAGCTTACTGGACAGTATGTCACAGCAGTACTTC. The full variable domain, completed using reference TRBV5-1 and TRBJ2-7, is KAGVTQTPRYLIKTRGQQVTLSCSPISGHRSVSWYQQTPGQGLQFLFEYFSETQRNKGNFPGRFSGRQFSNSRSEMNVSTLELGDSALYLCASSLLDSMSQQYFGPGTRLTVT.

This chain joins TRBV5-1 and TRBJ2-3; 15 bases map to TRBD2. Per germline, CDR1 SGHRS and CDR2 YFSETQ. The V and J ends lost 6 bases and 8 bases, in that order; junction bases with no gene match: 10. The CDR3 totals 16 residues. As DNA, the CDR3 is TGCGCCAGCACCTCCGGACTAGCGGGGGGGAGAGGTACGCAGTATTTT. This gives the protein CASTSGLAGGRGTQYF.

This sequence joins TRBV19 and TRBJ1-1; D is uncertain. Germline V CDR1 and CDR2: LNHDA, SQIVND (reference sequence). The ends were cut back, 7 bases at V and 3 bases at J, with 12 bases in the middle. The CDR3 loop spans 13 amino acids. CDR3 sequence (DNA): TGTGCCAGTAAGGGAGAATTATACACTGAAGCTTTCTTT. Amino acid sequence: CASKGELYTEAFF.